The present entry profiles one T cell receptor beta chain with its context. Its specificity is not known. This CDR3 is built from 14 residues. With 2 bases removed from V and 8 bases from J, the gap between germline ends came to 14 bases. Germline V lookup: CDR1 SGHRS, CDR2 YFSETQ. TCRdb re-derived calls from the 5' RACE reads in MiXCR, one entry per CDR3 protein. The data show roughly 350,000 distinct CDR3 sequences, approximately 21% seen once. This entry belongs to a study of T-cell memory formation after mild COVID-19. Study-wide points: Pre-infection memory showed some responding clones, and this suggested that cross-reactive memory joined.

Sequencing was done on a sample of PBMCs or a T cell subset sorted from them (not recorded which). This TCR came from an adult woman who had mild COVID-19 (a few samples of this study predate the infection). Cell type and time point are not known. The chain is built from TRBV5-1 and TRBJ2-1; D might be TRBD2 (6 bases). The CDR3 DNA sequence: TGCGCCAGCAGCTTTCGGGGAGGTGGAGATGAGCAGTTCTTC. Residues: CASSFRGGGDEQFF.